This entry lists 22 T cell receptor beta chains sequenced from one sample in a study of regulatory T cells in long-lasting Graves disease. Stated time point: persistent/refractory GD, antithyroid drugs over 5 years with positive TRAb. TCR sequences were obtained from RNA taken from PBMCs. iRepertoire HTBI primers and Arm-PCR of CDR3 regions built TCR beta libraries. TCRdb called the multiplex PCR reads again in MiXCR, with one record for every CDR3 protein. The sample shows 390,000 or so distinct CDR3 sequences, more than 20% of them seen only once. This sample comprised peripheral blood mononuclear cells (PBMCs), obtained when the disease was refractory, from a patient treated with antithyroid drugs. The receptors here all came from a woman in her thirties or forties with Graves disease.

This clonotype showed up just a few times. V is TRBV5-1 and J is TRBJ2-7; possible D gene TRBD1, 6 bases. The CDR3 runs 15 residues. V dropped 4 bases and J dropped 2 bases, with 16 bases sitting between them. Germline CDR1 SGHRS, CDR2 YFSETQ. The CDR3 loop reads CASSRTADSPYEQYF. The CDR3 nucleotides are TGCGCCAGCAGCCGAACGGCGGACAGCCCCTACGAGCAGTACTTC.

In the case of this clonotype: A much larger clonotype is one base distant, so this may be a read error. The chain joins TRBV13 to TRBJ1-5, with TRBD1 matching over 7 bases. The J segment lost 3 bases and the V segment lost 5 bases, leaving 4 bases of the junction unmatched. CDR3 length: 14 residues. The germline V gene has CDR1 PRHDT and CDR2 FYEKMQ (reference sequence). CDR3 nucleotide sequence: TGTGCCAGCAGCGGGGGACAGTTCAATCAGCCCCAGCATTTT. Its translation: CASSGGQFNQPQHF. Based on the CDR3 plus reference TRBV13 and TRBJ1-5, the full variable domain is AAGVIQSPRHLIKEKRETATLKCYPIPRHDTVYWYQQGPGQDPQFLISFYEKMQSDKGSIPDRFSAQQFSDYHSELNMSSLELGDSALYFCASSGGQFNQPQHFGDGTRLSIL.

This clonotype has a count of ten or more. The V gene is TRBV11-2, the J gene TRBJ2-5; 9 bases align to TRBD2. The germline V gene encodes CDR1 SGHAT and CDR2 FQNNGV. The CDR3 is 18 amino acids. With 7 bases clipped from V and 3 bases from J, the junction kept 18 bases outside the gene matches. The CDR3 coding sequence is TGTGCCAGCAACTCCGCCTGGGATCCGGGACTAGCAGAAGAGACCCAGTACTTC. It codes for CASNSAWDPGLAEETQYF. The whole variable domain, filled in from reference TRBV11-2 and TRBJ2-5, reads EAGVAQSPRYKIIEKRQSVAFWCNPISGHATLYWYQQILGQGPKLLIQFQNNGVVDDSQLPKDRFSAERLKGVDSTLKIQPAKLEDSAVYLCASNSAWDPGLAEETQYFGPGTRLLVL.

This clonotype was detected many times. This rearrangement joins TRBV28 to TRBJ1-5; 9 bases line up with TRBD1. The CDR3 has 16 residues. From germline, CDR1 is MDHEN and CDR2 SYDVKM. V trimming: 3 bases; J trimming: 6 bases; junction bases outside the gene matches: 9. The CDR3: CASSFSGTGIVQPQHF. DNA for the CDR3: TGTGCCAGCAGTTTCTCCGGGACAGGGATTGTTCAGCCCCAGCATTTT.

The J gene is TRBJ2-7, the V gene TRBV3-1, with TRBD2 matching 8 bases. The CDR3 is 15 residues long. Per the germline V gene, CDR1 is LGHDT and CDR2 is YNNKEL (reference sequence). The J segment lost 4 bases and the V segment lost 0 bases, leaving 5 bases of the junction unmatched. Here the CDR3 reads CASSQDWGLGYEQYF. CDR3 in DNA: TGTGCCAGCAGCCAAGATTGGGGACTAGGGTACGAGCAGTACTTC.

This clonotype has at least ten counts. The DNA for the CDR3 is TGTGCCAGCAGCCCCGGGACAAGGGGCCGTATTACCATATATTTT. Its protein product is CASSPGTRGRITIYF. The chain carries TRBV28 and TRBJ1-3, with a weak D call TRBD1 (6 bases). The CDR3 consists of 15 residues. V lost 6 bases, J lost 10 bases, and 22 bases lay in between. Germline V gene sequence: CDR1 MDHEN, CDR2 SYDVKM. Full variable domain (outside the CDR3, taken from reference TRBV28 and TRBJ1-3): DVKVTQSSRYLVKRTGEKVFLECVQDMDHENMFWYRQDPGLGLRLIYFSYDVKMKEKGDIPEGYSVSREKKERFSLILESASTNQTSMYLCASSPGTRGRITIYFGEGSWLTVV.

This clonotype was seen many times. This CDR3 reads CASSLIPGGQETQYF. The CDR3 DNA reads as TGTGCCAGCAGCTTAATCCCGGGAGGGCAAGAGACCCAGTACTTC. The J gene is TRBJ2-5, the V gene TRBV7-9, with 8 bases matching TRBD2. V shed 2 bases, J shed 2 bases, and the junction held 4 bases outside the gene matches. The CDR3 spans 15 residues. CDR1 and CDR2 (germline): SEHNR, FQNEAQ (reference sequence). Full variable domain (remainder filled in from reference TRBV7-9 and TRBJ2-5): DTGVSQNPRHKITKRGQNVTFRCDPISEHNRLYWYRQTLGQGPEFLTYFQNEAQLEKSRLLSDRFSAERPKGSFSTLEIQRTEQGDSAMYLCASSLIPGGQETQYFGPGTRLLVL.

This clonotype was found many times. The gene calls are TRBV28 and TRBJ2-4, with 14 nucleotides matching TRBD2. This CDR3 is built from 18 residues. Trimming removed 7 bases from V and 0 bases from J; junction bases left unmatched: 8. Per germline, CDR1 MDHEN and CDR2 SYDVKM. The CDR3 region is CASTSGLAGELAKNIQYF. CDR3 coding DNA: TGTGCCAGCACCTCGGGACTAGCGGGAGAACTAGCCAAAAACATTCAGTACTTC.

V usage is TRBV18 and J usage is TRBJ1-1; D may be TRBD1 (5 bases). Looked up from germline, CDR1 is KGHSH and CDR2 is LQKENI. V was clipped by 3 bases and J by 5 bases, with 10 bases between them. This CDR3 comprises 13 residues. The CDR3 nucleotides read TGTGCCAGCTCACCTACCCGGGGGACTGAAGCTTTCTTT. Translating gives CASSPTRGTEAFF.

This clonotype came up many times. The genes are TRBV27 and TRBJ1-5; 10 bases are a match to TRBD1. The CDR3 spans 16 residues. V dropped 3 bases and J dropped 6; count of bases not matched to a gene: 8. The germline CDR1 and CDR2 sequences are MNHEY and SMNVEV (reference sequence). CDR3 amino acids: CASSLWGQGRPQPQHF. As DNA, the CDR3 is TGTGCCAGCAGTTTGTGGGGACAGGGGCGTCCTCAGCCCCAGCATTTT.

The sample holds many counts of this clonotype. This chain uses TRBV20-1 with TRBJ1-5; D call uncertain. Germline V gives CDR1 DFQATT, CDR2 SNEGSKA (reference sequence). V was clipped by 5 bases and J by 3 bases, with 11 bases between them. The CDR3 covers 13 residues. This CDR3 reads CSALRDTNQPQHF. CDR3 nucleotides: TGCAGTGCTTTGAGGGATACCAATCAGCCCCAGCATTTT.

The V and J genes are TRBV18 and TRBJ1-1; the match to TRBD1 covers 7 bases. The junction had 10 bases not matched to a gene; V was cut back by 2 bases and J by 4 bases. The CDR3 consists of 16 residues. Germline CDR1 KGHSH, CDR2 LQKENI. The CDR3 reads CASSPKIAGGSTEAFF. CDR3 DNA sequence: TGTGCCAGCTCACCAAAGATTGCAGGGGGAAGCACTGAAGCTTTCTTT.

As regards this clonotype: With a much larger clone just one base away, this may be a read error. V is TRBV20-1 and J is TRBJ1-5, with 7 bases aligning to TRBD1. The length of the CDR3 is 14 residues. Germline-derived CDR1 and CDR2 are DFQATT and SNEGSKA (reference sequence). The DNA for the CDR3 is TGCAGTGCTAGAGACAGGGGGAGCAGTCAGCCCCAGCATTTT. Its protein is CSARDRGSSQPQHF.

The gene calls are TRBV6-1 and TRBJ1-5, with D perhaps TRBD1 (6 bases). V dropped 4 bases and J dropped 4 bases, with 8 bases sitting between them. CDR1 is MNHNS and CDR2 is SASEGT in the germline V gene. The CDR3 is 13 residues long. The CDR3 here is CASSVQGNQPQHF. The CDR3 region has the DNA TGTGCCAGCAGTGTACAGGGAAATCAGCCCCAGCATTTT.

About this clonotype itself: The junction and the germline gene differ at one end; a read error may be behind it. CDR3 coding DNA: TGTGCCAGCAGCCATGGGACTAGCGGCTTCACCGGGGAGCTGTCTTTT. This translates into CASSHGTSGFTGELSF. The V gene is TRBV7-2, the J gene TRBJ2-2; 11 nucleotides agree with TRBD2. Germline CDR1 reads SGHTA; CDR2 reads FQGNSA. The CDR3 loop spans 16 amino acids. The complete variable domain, with remaining parts taken from reference TRBV7-2 and TRBJ2-2, reads GAGVSQSPSNKVTEKGKDVELRCDPISGHTALYWYRQSLGQGLEFLIYFQGNSAPDKSGLPSDRFSAERTGGSVSTLTIQRTQQEDSAVYLCASSHGTSGFTGELSFGEGSRLTVL.

This clonotype was seen many times. The rearrangement links TRBV28 to TRBJ2-7; 11 bases align to TRBD2. V lost 4 bases to trimming and J lost 3 bases; unmatched junction nucleotides: 8. The CDR3 runs 16 residues. Germline lookup yields CDR1 MDHEN and CDR2 SYDVKM. CDR3 residues: CASSSGLAGTVYEQYF. CDR3 sequence (DNA): TGTGCCAGCAGTTCAGGACTAGCGGGTACGGTCTACGAGCAGTACTTC.

This clonotype was seen a few times. V usage is TRBV19 and J usage is TRBJ1-5; TRBD1 might be the D (5 bases). The CDR3 sequence is 15 residues long. Germline values: CDR1 LNHDA, CDR2 SQIVND (reference sequence). The V gene lost 10 bases and the J gene lost 2 bases, with 18 bases spanning the gap. The CDR3 sequence is CATTGQGEGNQPQHF. The DNA for the CDR3 is TGTGCCACCACTGGGCAGGGTGAAGGCAATCAGCCCCAGCATTTT.

This clonotype was recorded at least ten times. The chain has TRBV12-3 or TRBV12-4 and TRBJ1-2, with 7 bases identical to TRBD1. The CDR3 loop spans 13 amino acids. Trimming cost V 4 bases and J 12 bases; bases outside gene matches: 11. CDR3 in DNA: TGTGCCAGCAGTTCAACAGGGGACCTGGGGAACACCTTC. It yields the protein CASSSTGDLGNTF.

This clonotype was seen repeatedly, ten times or more. The chain recombines TRBV29-1 with TRBJ2-5; 9 bases line up with TRBD1. The J segment lost 5 bases and the V segment lost 5 bases, leaving 3 bases of the junction unmatched. Germline assignment: CDR1 SQVTM and CDR2 ANQGSEA. CDR3 size: 12 residues. CDR3 region: CSVPTGGETQYF. CDR3 coding DNA: TGCAGCGTTCCGACAGGGGGGGAGACCCAGTACTTC.

The table lists this clonotype with a few counts. The DNA for the CDR3 is TGCAGCGTTCGGCCAGACAGCAGCTTCTACAATGAGCAGTTCTTC. This encodes CSVRPDSSFYNEQFF. This chain links TRBV29-1 with TRBJ2-1; TRBD1 is a possible D gene (5 bases). Per the germline V gene, CDR1 is SQVTM and CDR2 is ANQGSEA. Trimming took 5 bases from V and 3 from J, leaving 17 bases between them. CDR3 size: 15 residues.

The chain has TRBV6-1 and TRBJ2-7, with 7 bases aligning to TRBD2. The CDR3 runs to 11 residues. The trim removed 8 bases at V and 7 bases at J, leaving 5 bases unmatched. From germline, CDR1 is MNHNS and CDR2 SASEGT. As DNA, the CDR3 is TGTGCCAGCGGGAGGGCCGGGGAGCAGTACTTC. This gives the protein CASGRAGEQYF.

The chain joins TRBV29-1 to TRBJ1-2; no clear D gene. V was pared by 0 bases and J by 2 bases, with 13 bases between. CDR1 and CDR2 from the germline V gene are SQVTM and ANQGSEA. CDR3 length equals 15 residues. This CDR3 is CSVEDVWGTNYGYTF. In DNA form, the CDR3 reads TGCAGCGTTGAAGATGTGTGGGGTACGAACTATGGCTACACCTTC.